Detailed here is one T cell receptor beta chain. Its antigen remains unidentified. The data originate from a study of OX40 agonist ivuxolimab in advanced cancers. Background on the study: Ivuxolimab doses were 0.01, 0.1, 0.3, 1.5, 3 or 10 mg/kg every 2 weeks. The group had a mean age of roughly 56 years, ranged from roughly 23 to 85, and was around 82% male.

Whole-study results and caveats: On average, CD8+ T cells showed a greater number of expanded clones than CD4+. Low clonal expansion, among the lowest seen, marked partial responders at 0.1-3.0 mg/kg.

Sequencing was performed with immunoSEQ multiplex PCR; in TCRdb, only in-frame clones are kept and a portion is missing. Here the sample spans some 31,000 clones, around 80% being singletons. Trimming removed 0 bases at V and 7 bases at J, with 17 bases between. Per germline, CDR1 SGHRS and CDR2 YFSETQ. The CDR3 runs to 16 residues. The source material was CD4+ or CD8+ T cells sorted from blood, sampled in a trial of the OX40 agonist ivuxolimab. The origin of this receptor is an adult with an advanced solid tumor such as melanoma, head and neck, liver or kidney cancer. The V and J genes are TRBV5-1 and TRBJ2-1; TRBD2 is a possible D gene (7 bases). CDR3 loop: CASSLAAGAGGNEQFF. The CDR3 DNA sequence: TGCGCCAGCAGCTTGGCTGCGGGGGCCGGGGGAAATGAGCAGTTCTTC.